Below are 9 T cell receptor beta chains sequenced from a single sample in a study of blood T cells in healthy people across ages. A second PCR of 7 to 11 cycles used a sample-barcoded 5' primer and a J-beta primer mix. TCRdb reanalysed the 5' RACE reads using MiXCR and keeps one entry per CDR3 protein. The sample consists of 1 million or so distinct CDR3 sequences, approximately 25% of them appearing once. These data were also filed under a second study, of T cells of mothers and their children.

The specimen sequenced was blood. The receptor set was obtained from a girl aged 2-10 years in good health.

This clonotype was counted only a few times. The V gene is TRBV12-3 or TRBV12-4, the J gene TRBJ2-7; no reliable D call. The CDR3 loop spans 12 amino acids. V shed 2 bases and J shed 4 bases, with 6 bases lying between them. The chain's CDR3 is CASSLPEYEQYF. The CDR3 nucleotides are TGTGCCAGCAGTTTACCCGAATACGAGCAGTACTTC.

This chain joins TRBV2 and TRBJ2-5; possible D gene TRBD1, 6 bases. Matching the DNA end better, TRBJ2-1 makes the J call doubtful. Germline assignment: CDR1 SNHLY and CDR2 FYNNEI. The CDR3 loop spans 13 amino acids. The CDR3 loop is CASRQTGIDEQFF. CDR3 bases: TGTGCCAGCAGACAAACAGGGATTGATGAGCAGTTCTTC.

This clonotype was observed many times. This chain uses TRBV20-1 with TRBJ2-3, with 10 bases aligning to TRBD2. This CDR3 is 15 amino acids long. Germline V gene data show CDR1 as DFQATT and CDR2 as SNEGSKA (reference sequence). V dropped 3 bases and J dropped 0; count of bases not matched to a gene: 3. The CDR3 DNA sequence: TGCAGTGCTAGGACTAGCGGGTACAGCACAGATACGCAGTATTTT. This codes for CSARTSGYSTDTQYF.

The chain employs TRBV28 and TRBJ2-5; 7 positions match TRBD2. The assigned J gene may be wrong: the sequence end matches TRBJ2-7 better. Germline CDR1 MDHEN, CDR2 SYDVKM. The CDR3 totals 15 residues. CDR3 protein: CASSPIKRGSYEQYF. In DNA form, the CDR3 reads TGTGCCAGCAGTCCGATCAAGCGGGGCTCCTACGAGCAGTACTTC.

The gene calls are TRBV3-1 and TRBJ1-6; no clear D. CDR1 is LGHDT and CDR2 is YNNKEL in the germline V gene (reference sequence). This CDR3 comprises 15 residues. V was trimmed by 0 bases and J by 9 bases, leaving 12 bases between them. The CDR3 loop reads CASSQDMKGFSPLHF. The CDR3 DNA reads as TGTGCCAGCAGCCAAGATATGAAAGGGTTTTCACCCCTCCACTTT.

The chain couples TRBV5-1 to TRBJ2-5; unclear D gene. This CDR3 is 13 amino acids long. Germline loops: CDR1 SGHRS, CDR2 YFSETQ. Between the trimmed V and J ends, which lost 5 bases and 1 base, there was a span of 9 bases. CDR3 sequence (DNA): TGCGCCAGCAGGGTTAATTCCCAAGAGACCCAGTACTTC. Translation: CASRVNSQETQYF.

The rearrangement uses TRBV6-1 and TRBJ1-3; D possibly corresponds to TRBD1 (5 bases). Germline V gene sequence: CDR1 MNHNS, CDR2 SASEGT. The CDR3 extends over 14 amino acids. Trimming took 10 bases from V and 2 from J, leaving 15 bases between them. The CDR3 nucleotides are TGTGCCATCATGGCCAGGGCGCCTGGAAACACCATATATTTT. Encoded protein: CAIMARAPGNTIYF.

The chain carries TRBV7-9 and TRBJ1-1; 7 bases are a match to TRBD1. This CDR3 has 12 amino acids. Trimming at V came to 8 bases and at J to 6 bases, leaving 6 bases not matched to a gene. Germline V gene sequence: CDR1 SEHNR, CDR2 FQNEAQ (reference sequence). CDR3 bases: TGTGCCAGCGAGGGACAGACCTCTGAAGCTTTCTTT. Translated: CASEGQTSEAFF.

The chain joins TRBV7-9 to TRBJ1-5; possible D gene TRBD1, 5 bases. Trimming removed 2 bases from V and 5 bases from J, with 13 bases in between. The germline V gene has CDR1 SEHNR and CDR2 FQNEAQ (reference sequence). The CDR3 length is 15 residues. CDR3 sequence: CASSLSAGMDQPQHF. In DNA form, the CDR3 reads TGTGCCAGCAGCTTATCAGCAGGGATGGATCAGCCCCAGCATTTT.